The clone carrying this T cell receptor (beta chain) was found many times. Its antigen is unknown. The germline gives CDR1 MNHEY, CDR2 SVGEGT. This CDR3 is built from 14 residues. Between the trimmed V and J ends, which lost 6 bases and 3 bases, there was a span of 14 bases. The data were obtained in a study of T cells in Graves' hyperthyroidism and ophthalmopathy. Study-wide findings and caveats: Researchers found most expanded thyroid clonotypes above 0.001 in blood as well.

Amplification yielded TCR beta CDR3 regions, with RNA transcripts as the source. HTBI primers were used for first-round RT-PCR of the TCR CDR3. Each CDR3 protein is one row after TCRdb ran MiXCR on the multiplex PCR reads. This sample has about 700,000 distinct CDR3 sequences, with 14% found just once. V is TRBV6-2 or TRBV6-3 and J is TRBJ1-2; D is perhaps TRBD1 (6 bases). The sequenced material came from blood. The clonotype originates from a young woman with Graves' hyperthyroidism. CDR3 loop: CASSPGGQHYGYTF. CDR3 bases: TGTGCCAGCAGCCCGGGTGGACAGCACTATGGCTACACCTTC.